Reported below is one T cell receptor beta chain. The antigen is undetermined. The data were obtained in a study of identical twins. General study points: Not following the same donors, the study drew its conclusions from cross-sectional statistical analysis. Potential partial confounding of zero-insertion analyses by invariant MAIT and iNKT cells was noted.

V was clipped by 7 bases and J by 3 bases, with 15 bases between them. The CDR3 is 14 residues long. Germline values: CDR1 MDHEN, CDR2 SYDVKM. With template switching, a universal primer site was added, and the cDNA carried unique molecular identifiers. TCRdb called the 5' RACE reads again in MiXCR, with one record for every CDR3 protein. Found here are around 960,000 distinct CDR3 sequences, roughly an eighth of them singletons; the top ten hold around 1.6%. This sample also belongs to another study, concerning yellow fever vaccine responses in identical twins. From that paper: The T cell response to vaccination in identical twins was reportedly partly convergent and partly personalized.

This receptor was obtained from a woman between 18 and 29 years old in good health. Sequencing used PBMCs. This chain connects TRBV28 to TRBJ1-1; no definite D call. For the CDR3, the DNA is TGTGCCAGCATCACCGTCCAGGATCACACTGAAGCTTTCTTT. This sequence encodes CASITVQDHTEAFF. The full variable domain, in which reference TRBV28 and TRBJ1-1 provide the parts outside the CDR3, is DVKVTQSSRYLVKRTGEKVFLECVQDMDHENMFWYRQDPGLGLRLIYFSYDVKMKEKGDIPEGYSVSREKKERFSLILESASTNQTSMYLCASITVQDHTEAFFGQGTRLTVV.